These 14 T cell receptor beta chains share one sample of origin, sequenced in a study of human T cells and chemical hapten exposure. Indicated time point: pre-sensitization, week 0. Noted treatment: therapeutic diphenylcyclopropenone sensitization with weekly scalp DPC. Via MiXCR, TCRdb re-called the RACE reads, giving one row per CDR3 protein. The sample includes about 120,000 distinct CDR3 sequences, less than 15% of them seen just once. The starting material was whole blood, obtained in connection with sensitization to the hapten diphenylcyclopropenone (DPC). The receptors were sampled from a young woman with alopecia areata. Some clones in this sample may be carry-over from other donors' samples.

This clonotype was seen only a few times. The chain carries TRBV28 and TRBJ2-1, with TRBD2 identical over 8 bases. Per germline, CDR1 MDHEN and CDR2 SYDVKM. The junction had 4 bases not matched to a gene; V was cut back by 3 bases and J by 6 bases. This CDR3 contains 14 residues. The CDR3 reads CASSFGLAPNEQFF. The CDR3 DNA follows: TGTGCCAGCAGTTTTGGACTAGCCCCCAATGAGCAGTTCTTC.

The table lists this clonotype with many counts. This sequence joins TRBV20-1 and TRBJ2-7; TRBD2 agrees at 7 bases. This CDR3 is 13 amino acids long. J gave up 2 bases and V 5 bases, and 6 bases lay outside the gene matches. Germline V lookup: CDR1 DFQATT, CDR2 SNEGSKA (reference sequence). CDR3 sequence: CSARPSGTYEQYF. CDR3 coding DNA: TGCAGTGCTCGTCCTAGCGGTACCTACGAGCAGTACTTC.

Regarding this clonotype: This may be a read error, as it is one base from a much larger clone. The rearrangement joins TRBV27 to TRBJ1-6; perhaps TRBD1 as D (6 bases). Per germline, CDR1 MNHEY and CDR2 SMNVEV (reference sequence). CDR3 length equals 15 residues. Trimming pared 6 bases from V and 7 bases from J, leaving 16 bases between. The CDR3 sequence: CASRPPQGGNSPLHF. CDR3 sequence (DNA): TGTGCCAGCAGACCCCCACAGGGTGGGAATTCACCCCTCCACTTT.

J is TRBJ2-7 and V is TRBV29-1; TRBD1 matches at 8 bases. V shed 7 bases, J shed 6 bases, and the junction held 5 bases outside the gene matches. This CDR3 contains 11 residues. Germline-derived CDR1 and CDR2 are SQVTM and ANQGSEA. The CDR3 bases are TGCAGCGGAGGGACAGGTGGCGAGCAGTACTTC. Translated, it gives CSGGTGGEQYF.

The V call is TRBV29-1, the J call TRBJ2-5; 10 bases fit TRBD2. CDR3 length equals 14 residues. Germline CDR1 reads SQVTM; CDR2 reads ANQGSEA. Germline trimming cut 8 bases from V and 5 bases from J; bases unmatched to any gene: 11. The CDR3 region is CSCELAGAGETQYF. CDR3 bases: TGCAGCTGCGAGCTAGCGGGGGCGGGGGAGACCCAGTACTTC.

This clonotype was found a few times. The gene calls are TRBV28 and TRBJ2-7, with D tentatively TRBD1 (5 bases). Trimming pared 2 bases from V and 5 bases from J, leaving 10 bases between. CDR1 MDHEN and CDR2 SYDVKM come from the germline V gene. CDR3 length: 13 amino acids. CDR3 sequence reads: CASSLGRADEQYF. The CDR3 DNA follows: TGTGCCAGCAGTTTAGGCAGGGCGGACGAGCAGTACTTC.

The table lists this clonotype with a few counts. This chain connects TRBV5-1 to TRBJ2-1; a weak D match, TRBD1 (5 bases). CDR3 length equals 14 residues. V was clipped by 0 bases and J by 5 bases, with 9 bases between them. The germline V gene has CDR1 SGHRS and CDR2 YFSETQ. CDR3 in amino acids: CASSLVWGNNEQFF. CDR3 sequence (DNA): TGCGCCAGCAGCTTGGTTTGGGGCAACAATGAGCAGTTCTTC.

This clonotype was recorded at least ten times. This chain uses TRBV20-1 with TRBJ1-4, with a tentative D call TRBD1 (5 bases). Per the germline V gene, CDR1 is DFQATT and CDR2 is SNEGSKA (reference sequence). V was trimmed by 5 bases and J by 5 bases, leaving 18 bases between them. The CDR3 is 15 residues long. The CDR3, as DNA: TGCAGTGCTGGGGCCCCGGGGGGGTCCAATGAAAAACTGTTTTTT. Protein: CSAGAPGGSNEKLFF.

This clonotype came up a few times. The genes are TRBV11-2 and TRBJ2-6; D is perhaps TRBD1 (6 bases). Trimming removed 6 bases at V and 2 bases at J, with 14 bases between. The CDR3 loop spans 16 amino acids. Per germline, CDR1 SGHAT and CDR2 FQNNGV. The CDR3 here is CASSPPPGAGANVLTF. DNA for the CDR3: TGTGCCAGCAGTCCCCCGCCAGGGGCTGGGGCCAACGTCCTGACTTTC.

This clonotype was seen many times. The chain joins TRBV7-6 to TRBJ2-1; D remains unclear. The V and J ends lost 5 bases and 4 bases respectively, with 18 bases between them. The germline V gene encodes CDR1 SGHVS and CDR2 FNYEAQ. The CDR3 has 16 residues. The CDR3 region is CASSPRVSSEYNEQFF. The CDR3 coding sequence is TGTGCCAGCAGCCCTCGGGTTAGCTCCGAATACAATGAGCAGTTCTTC.

The chain couples TRBV6-2 or TRBV6-3 to TRBJ2-1, with D tentatively TRBD1 (5 bases). V was trimmed by 2 bases and J by 5 bases, leaving 10 bases between them. There are 14 residues in the CDR3. Germline V gene lookup returns CDR1 MNHEY and CDR2 SVGEGT. CDR3 residues: CASSYNRGNNEQFF. The CDR3 DNA reads TGTGCCAGCAGTTACAATAGGGGTAACAATGAGCAGTTCTTC.

The table lists this clonotype with many counts. CDR3 nucleotides: TGTGCCAGCAGTTTATATGCCGACAGGGTCGGTCAGCCCCAGCATTTT. Translating gives CASSLYADRVGQPQHF. V gene TRBV27 combines with J gene TRBJ1-5; 7 nucleotides match TRBD1. The germline V gene has CDR1 MNHEY and CDR2 SMNVEV (reference sequence). This CDR3 region has 16 residues. Trimming removed 1 base from V and 6 bases from J; junction bases left unmatched: 9.

This clonotype was observed a handful of times. This chain uses TRBV18 with TRBJ2-4, with D uncertain. Trimming took 4 bases from V and 0 from J, leaving 7 bases between them. Germline CDR1 reads KGHSH; CDR2 reads LQKENI. The CDR3 sequence is 14 residues long. The CDR3 here is CASSLEIAKNIQYF. The CDR3 coding sequence is TGTGCCAGCTCACTGGAAATAGCCAAAAACATTCAGTACTTC. Looking up the rest from reference TRBV18 and TRBJ2-4 gives the full variable domain: NAGVMQNPRHLVRRRGQEARLRCSPMKGHSHVYWYRQLPEEGLKFMVYLQKENIIDESGMPKERFSAEFPKEGPSILRIQQVVRGDSAAYFCASSLEIAKNIQYFGAGTRLSVL.

This chain uses TRBV6-2 or TRBV6-3 with TRBJ2-1; TRBD2 agrees at 10 bases. CDR1 MNHEY and CDR2 SVGEGT come from the germline V gene. This CDR3 region has 15 residues. J gave up 5 bases and V 6 bases, and 7 bases lay outside the gene matches. The CDR3, as DNA: TGTGCCAGCAGAAAGCGGGGGGGCAGAGACAATGAGCAGTTCTTC. Amino acids: CASRKRGGRDNEQFF.